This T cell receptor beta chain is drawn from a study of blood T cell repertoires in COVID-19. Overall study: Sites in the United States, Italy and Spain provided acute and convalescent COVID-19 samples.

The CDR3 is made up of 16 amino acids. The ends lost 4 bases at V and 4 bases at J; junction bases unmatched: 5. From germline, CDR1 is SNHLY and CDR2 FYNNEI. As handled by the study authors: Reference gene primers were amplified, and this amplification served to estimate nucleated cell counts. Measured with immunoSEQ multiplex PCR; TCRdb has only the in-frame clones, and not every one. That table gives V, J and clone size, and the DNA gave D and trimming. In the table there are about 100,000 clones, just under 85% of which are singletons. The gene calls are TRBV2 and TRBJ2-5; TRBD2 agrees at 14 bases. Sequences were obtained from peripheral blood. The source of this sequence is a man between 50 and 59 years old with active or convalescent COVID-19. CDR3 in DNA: TGTGCCAGCAGTGTCGGACTAGCGGGAGGTCGAGAGACCCAGTACTTC. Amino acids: CASSVGLAGGRETQYF. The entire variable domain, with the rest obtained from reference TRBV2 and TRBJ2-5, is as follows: EPEVTQTPSHQVTQMGQEVILRCVPISNHLYFYWYRQILGQKVEFLVSFYNNEISEKSEIFDDQFSVERPDGSNFTLKIRSTKLEDSAMYFCASSVGLAGGRETQYFGPGTRLLVL.